Reported below is one T cell receptor beta chain. Its antigen is still unknown. An end of the junction differs from the germline gene, which may be a read error. The sample belongs to a study of T cell responses to AZD1222 COVID-19 vaccine. General observations from the study: Targeting of unmutated variant regions was reportedly seen in nearly half of spike-specific TCRs. Vaccine-associated CD4 TCRs spanned spike, dominant at 160-218 and 743-854. It was only a handful of AZD1222 recipients who were seropositive at baseline. White British ancestry dominated among donors, who included more females, and clonal diversity was possibly underestimated.

CDR1 and CDR2 (germline): SSHAT, FNYEAQ (reference sequence). The CDR3 contains 13 residues. Data came from immunoSEQ multiplex PCR; TCRdb stores just in-frame clones and leaves some out. The sample lists about 31,000 clones; roughly 90% were seen once. The chain is built from TRBV7-7 and TRBJ2-1; D is unclear. The clonotype was recovered from an adult who received the AZD1222 COVID-19 vaccine. This specimen consisted of peripheral blood, obtained 28 days after the second AZD1222 dose. Written as DNA, the CDR3 is TGTGCTAGCAGCTCCGACGGACGGAATGAGCAGTTCTTC. Amino acids: CASSSDGRNEQFF.